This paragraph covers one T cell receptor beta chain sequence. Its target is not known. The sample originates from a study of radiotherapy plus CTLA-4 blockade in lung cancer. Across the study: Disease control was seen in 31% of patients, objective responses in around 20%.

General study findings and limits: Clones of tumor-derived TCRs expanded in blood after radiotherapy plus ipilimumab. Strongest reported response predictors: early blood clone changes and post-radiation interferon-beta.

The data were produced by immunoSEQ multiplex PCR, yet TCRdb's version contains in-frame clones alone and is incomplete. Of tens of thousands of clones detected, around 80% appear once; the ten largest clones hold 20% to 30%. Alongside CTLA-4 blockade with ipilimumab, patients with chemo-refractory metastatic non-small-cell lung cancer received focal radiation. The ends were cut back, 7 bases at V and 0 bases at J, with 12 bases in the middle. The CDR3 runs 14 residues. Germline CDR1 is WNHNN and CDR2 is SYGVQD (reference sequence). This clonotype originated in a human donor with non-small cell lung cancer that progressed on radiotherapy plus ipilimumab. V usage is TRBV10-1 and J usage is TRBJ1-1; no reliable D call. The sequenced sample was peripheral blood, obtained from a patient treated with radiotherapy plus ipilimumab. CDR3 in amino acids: CASIPGRMNTEAFF. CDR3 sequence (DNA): TGCGCCAGCATCCCTGGACGGATGAACACTGAAGCTTTCTTT.